This TCR delta chain came from a study of γδ T cells in repeated Plasmodium falciparum infection. Study-wide background: The natural-infection arm compared Malian children under seasonal malaria with matched Australian children.

Vgamma9/Vdelta2+ and Vdelta2-negative gammadelta T cells were flow-sorted from PBMC for bulk sequencing. For this clone: Its antigen is unknown. TCRdb attributes to this sequence the protein of a much larger clone, which differs from the DNA translation at residue 8; a read error is likely, and the protein displayed is translated from the DNA.

The ends were cut back, 8 bases at V and 0 bases at J, with 25 bases in the middle. CDR3 length equals 18 residues. Germline V gene lookup returns CDR1 TSWWSYY and CDR2 QGS. Study results and caveats: Vdelta2-negative gammadelta repertoires appeared less diverse and less shared in Malian than Australian children. One small rural Malian village, predominantly a single ethnic group, supplied the cohort. Many TCRgamma sequences overlapped between individuals in stable Vgamma9/Vdelta2+ repertoires.

TCRdb re-called the multiplex PCR reads using CATT. The sample shows approximately 93,000 delta-chain clones, roughly 0.9% of them seen only once. The source material was gamma-delta T cells from blood. The clonotype originates from a pool of human donors (malaria-infected and uninfected, not separated). The V call is TRDV1, the J call TRDJ1, with D possibly matching TRDD2 (7 bases). Here the J gene was assigned by germline matching of the DNA, as TCRdb has none. The CDR3 DNA sequence: TGTGCTCTTATTCCTACGCTGGAGGATACCCCGTACACCGATAAACTCATCTTT. Translating gives CALIPTLEDTPYTDKLIF.